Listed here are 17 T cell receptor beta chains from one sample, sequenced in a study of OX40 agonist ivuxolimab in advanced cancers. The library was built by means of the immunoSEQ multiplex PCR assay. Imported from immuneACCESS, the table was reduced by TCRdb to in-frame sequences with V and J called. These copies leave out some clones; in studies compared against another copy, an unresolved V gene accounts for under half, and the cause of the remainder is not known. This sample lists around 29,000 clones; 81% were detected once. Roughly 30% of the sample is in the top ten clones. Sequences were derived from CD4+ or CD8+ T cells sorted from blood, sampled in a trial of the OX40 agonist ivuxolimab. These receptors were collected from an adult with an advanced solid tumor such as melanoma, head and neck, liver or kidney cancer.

The CDR3 reads CASSYRDRARETQYF. DNA of the CDR3: TGTGCCAGCAGCTACCGGGACAGAGCAAGGGAGACCCAGTACTTC. The chain links TRBV2 to TRBJ2-5, with TRBD1 identical over 7 bases. The junction had 12 bases not matched to a gene; V was cut back by 6 bases and J by 5 bases. The CDR3 consists of 15 residues. Germline CDR1 and CDR2: SNHLY and FYNNEI. The full variable domain, its missing parts supplied by reference TRBV2 and TRBJ2-5, is EPEVTQTPSHQVTQMGQEVILRCVPISNHLYFYWYRQILGQKVEFLVSFYNNEISEKSEIFDDQFSVERPDGSNFTLKIRSTKLEDSAMYFCASSYRDRARETQYFGPGTRLLVL.

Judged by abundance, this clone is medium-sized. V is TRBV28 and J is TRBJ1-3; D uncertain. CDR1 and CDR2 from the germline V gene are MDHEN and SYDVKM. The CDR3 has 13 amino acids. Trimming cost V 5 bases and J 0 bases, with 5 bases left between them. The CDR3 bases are TGTGCCAGCAGTGAGGTCTCTGGAAACACCATATATTTT. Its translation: CASSEVSGNTIYF.

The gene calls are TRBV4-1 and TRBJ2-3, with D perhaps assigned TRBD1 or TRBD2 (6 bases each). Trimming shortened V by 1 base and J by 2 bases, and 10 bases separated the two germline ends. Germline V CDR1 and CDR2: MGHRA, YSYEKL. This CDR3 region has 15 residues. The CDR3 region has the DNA TGCGCCAGCAGCCAAGGTGGGGGGCACACAGATACGCAGTATTTT. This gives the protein CASSQGGGHTDTQYF.

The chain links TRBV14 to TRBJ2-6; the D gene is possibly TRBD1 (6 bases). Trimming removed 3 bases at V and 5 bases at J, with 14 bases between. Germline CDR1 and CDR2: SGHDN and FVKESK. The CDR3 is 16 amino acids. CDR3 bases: TGTGCCAGCAGCCACCGGGGACACTTCTGGGCCAACGTCCTGACTTTC. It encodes CASSHRGHFWANVLTF.

The CDR3: CASSHGIEQYF. The CDR3 coding sequence is TGTGCCAGCAGTCATGGGATAGAGCAGTACTTC. This chain joins TRBV28 and TRBJ2-7; D not certain. Germline CDR1 and CDR2: MDHEN and SYDVKM. The CDR3 is 11 amino acids. The V gene lost 5 bases and the J gene lost 7 bases, with 9 bases spanning the gap.

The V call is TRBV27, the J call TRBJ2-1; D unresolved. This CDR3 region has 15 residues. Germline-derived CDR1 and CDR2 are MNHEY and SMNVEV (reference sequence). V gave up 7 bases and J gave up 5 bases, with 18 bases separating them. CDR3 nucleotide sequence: TGTGCCAGCATAGCTTATGGCGCTAGTAACAATGAGCAGTTCTTC. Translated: CASIAYGASNNEQFF.

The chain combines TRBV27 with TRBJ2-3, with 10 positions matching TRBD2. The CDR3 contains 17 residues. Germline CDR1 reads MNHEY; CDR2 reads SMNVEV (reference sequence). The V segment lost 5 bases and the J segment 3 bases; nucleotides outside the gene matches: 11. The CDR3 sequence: CASSLFAVAGGTDTQYF. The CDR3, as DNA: TGTGCCAGCAGTCTATTTGCGGTAGCGGGAGGAACAGATACGCAGTATTTT.

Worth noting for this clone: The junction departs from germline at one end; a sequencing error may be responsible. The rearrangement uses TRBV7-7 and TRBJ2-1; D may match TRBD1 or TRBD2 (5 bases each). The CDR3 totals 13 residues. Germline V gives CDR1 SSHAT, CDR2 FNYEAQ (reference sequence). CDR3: CASSLSRDGEQFF. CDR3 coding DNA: TGTGCTAGCAGCTTGAGCAGGGACGGCGAGCAGTTCTTC. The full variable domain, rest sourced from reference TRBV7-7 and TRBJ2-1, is GAGVSQSPRYKVTKRGQDVTLRCDPISSHATLYWYQQALGQGPEFLTYFNYEAQPDKSGLPSDRFSAERPEGSISTLTIQRTEQRDSAMYRCASSLSRDGEQFFGPGTRLTVL.

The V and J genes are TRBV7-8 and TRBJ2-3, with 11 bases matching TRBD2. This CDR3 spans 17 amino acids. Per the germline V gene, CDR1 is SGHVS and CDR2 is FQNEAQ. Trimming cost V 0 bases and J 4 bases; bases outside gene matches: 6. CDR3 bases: TGTGCCAGCAGCTTAGCTACTAGCGGGGGAAGGGCAGATACGCAGTATTTT. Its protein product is CASSLATSGGRADTQYF.

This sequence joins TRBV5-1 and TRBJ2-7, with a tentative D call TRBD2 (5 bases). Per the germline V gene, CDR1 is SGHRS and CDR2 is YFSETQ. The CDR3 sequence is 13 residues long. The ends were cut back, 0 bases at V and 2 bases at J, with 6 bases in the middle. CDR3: CASSLGSAYEQYF. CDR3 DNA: TGCGCCAGCAGCTTGGGTAGCGCCTACGAGCAGTACTTC.

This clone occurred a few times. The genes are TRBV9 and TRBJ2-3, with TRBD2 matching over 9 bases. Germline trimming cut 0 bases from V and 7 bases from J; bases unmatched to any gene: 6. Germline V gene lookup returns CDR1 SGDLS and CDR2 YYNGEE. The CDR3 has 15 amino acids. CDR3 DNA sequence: TGTGCCAGCAGCGTAGGGCGGGGGGGCGCGAATACGCAGTATTTT. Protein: CASSVGRGGANTQYF. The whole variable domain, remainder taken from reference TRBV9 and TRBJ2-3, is DSGVTQTPKHLITATGQRVTLRCSPRSGDLSVYWYQQSLDQGLQFLIQYYNGEERAKGNILERFSAQQFPDLHSELNLSSLELGDSALYFCASSVGRGGANTQYFGPGTRLTVL.

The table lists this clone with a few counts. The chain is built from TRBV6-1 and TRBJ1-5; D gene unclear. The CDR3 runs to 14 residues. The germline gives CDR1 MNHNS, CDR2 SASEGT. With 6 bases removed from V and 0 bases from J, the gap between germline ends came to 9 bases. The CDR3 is CASSLITSNQPQHF. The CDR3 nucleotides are TGTGCCAGCAGCTTAATTACTAGCAATCAGCCCCAGCATTTT.

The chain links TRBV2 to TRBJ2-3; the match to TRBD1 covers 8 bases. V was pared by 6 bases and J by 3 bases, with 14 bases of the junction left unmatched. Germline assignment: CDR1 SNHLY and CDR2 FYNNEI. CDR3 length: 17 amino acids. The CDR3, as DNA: TGTGCCAGCAGAGGGTCCGACAGGGGCCAGAAAACAGATACGCAGTATTTT. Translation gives CASRGSDRGQKTDTQYF.

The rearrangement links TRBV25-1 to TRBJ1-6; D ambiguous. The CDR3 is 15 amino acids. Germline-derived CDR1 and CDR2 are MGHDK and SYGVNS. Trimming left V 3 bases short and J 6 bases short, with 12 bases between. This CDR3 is CASSDARSSNSPLHF. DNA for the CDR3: TGTGCCAGCAGTGACGCCAGGTCGAGTAATTCACCCCTCCACTTT.

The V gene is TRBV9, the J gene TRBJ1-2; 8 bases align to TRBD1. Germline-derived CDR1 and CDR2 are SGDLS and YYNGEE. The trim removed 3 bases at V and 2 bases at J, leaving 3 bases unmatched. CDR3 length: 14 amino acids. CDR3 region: CASSAGGGNYGYTF. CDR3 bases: TGTGCCAGCAGCGCAGGGGGCGGAAACTATGGCTACACCTTC.

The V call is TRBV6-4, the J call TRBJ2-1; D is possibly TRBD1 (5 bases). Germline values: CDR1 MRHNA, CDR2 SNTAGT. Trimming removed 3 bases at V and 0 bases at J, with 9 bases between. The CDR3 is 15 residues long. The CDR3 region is CASSEGASSYNEQFF. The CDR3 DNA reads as TGTGCCAGCAGTGAAGGGGCGAGCTCCTACAATGAGCAGTTCTTC.

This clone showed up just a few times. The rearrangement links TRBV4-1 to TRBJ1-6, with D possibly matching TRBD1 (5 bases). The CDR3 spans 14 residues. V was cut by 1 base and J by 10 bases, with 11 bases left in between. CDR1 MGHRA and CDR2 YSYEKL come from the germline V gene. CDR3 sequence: CASSQAPDNSPLHF. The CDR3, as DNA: TGCGCCAGCAGCCAAGCACCGGACAACTCACCCCTCCACTTT.